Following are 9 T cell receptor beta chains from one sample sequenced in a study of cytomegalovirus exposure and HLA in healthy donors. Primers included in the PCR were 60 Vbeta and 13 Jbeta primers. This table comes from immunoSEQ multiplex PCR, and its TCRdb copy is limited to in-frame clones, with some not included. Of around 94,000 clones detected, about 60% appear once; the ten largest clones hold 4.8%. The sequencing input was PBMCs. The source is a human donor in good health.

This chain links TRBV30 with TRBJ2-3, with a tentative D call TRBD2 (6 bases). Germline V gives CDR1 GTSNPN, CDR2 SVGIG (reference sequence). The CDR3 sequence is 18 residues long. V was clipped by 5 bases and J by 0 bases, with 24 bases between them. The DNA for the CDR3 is TGTGCCTGGCCCCTCCTTGTGCTGACGCGGGATAGCACAGATACGCAGTATTTT. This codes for CAWPLLVLTRDSTDTQYF.

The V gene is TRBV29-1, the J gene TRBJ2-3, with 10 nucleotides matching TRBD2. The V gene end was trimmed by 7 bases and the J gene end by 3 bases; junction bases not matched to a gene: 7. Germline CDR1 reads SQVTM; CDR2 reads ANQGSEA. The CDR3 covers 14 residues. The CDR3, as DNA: TGCAGCGGACAGCGGGAGGGCCTTACAGATACGCAGTATTTT. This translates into CSGQREGLTDTQYF.

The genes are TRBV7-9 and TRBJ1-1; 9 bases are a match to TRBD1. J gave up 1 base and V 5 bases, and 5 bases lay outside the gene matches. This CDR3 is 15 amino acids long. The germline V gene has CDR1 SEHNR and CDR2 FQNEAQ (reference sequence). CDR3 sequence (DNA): TGTGCCAGCAGCCTGGGACAGGGAACGAACACTGAAGCTTTCTTT. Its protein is CASSLGQGTNTEAFF.

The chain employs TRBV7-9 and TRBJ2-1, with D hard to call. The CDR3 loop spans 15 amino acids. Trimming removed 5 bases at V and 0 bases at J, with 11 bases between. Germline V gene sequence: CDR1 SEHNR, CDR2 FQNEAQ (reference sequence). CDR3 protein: CASSPRLSSYNEQFF. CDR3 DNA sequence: TGTGCCAGCAGCCCTAGACTCAGCTCCTACAATGAGCAGTTCTTC.

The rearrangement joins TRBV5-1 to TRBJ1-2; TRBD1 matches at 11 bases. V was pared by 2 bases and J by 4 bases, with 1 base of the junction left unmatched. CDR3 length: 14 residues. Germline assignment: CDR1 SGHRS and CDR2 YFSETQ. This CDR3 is CASSLGTGGYGYTF. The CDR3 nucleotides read TGCGCCAGCAGCTTAGGGACAGGGGGCTATGGCTACACCTTC.

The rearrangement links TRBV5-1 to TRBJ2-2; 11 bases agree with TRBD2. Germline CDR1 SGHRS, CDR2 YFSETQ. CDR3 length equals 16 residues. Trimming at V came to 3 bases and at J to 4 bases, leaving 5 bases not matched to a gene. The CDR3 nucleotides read TGCGCCAGCAGCTCTATCCTAGCGGGGGGCACCGGGGAGCTGTTTTTT. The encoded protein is CASSSILAGGTGELFF.

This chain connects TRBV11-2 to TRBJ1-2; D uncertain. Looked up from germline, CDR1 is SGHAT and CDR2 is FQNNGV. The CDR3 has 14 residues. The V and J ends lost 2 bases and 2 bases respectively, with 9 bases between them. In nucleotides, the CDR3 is TGTGCCAGCAGCTTATCGACCGGGAACTATGGCTACACCTTC. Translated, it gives CASSLSTGNYGYTF.

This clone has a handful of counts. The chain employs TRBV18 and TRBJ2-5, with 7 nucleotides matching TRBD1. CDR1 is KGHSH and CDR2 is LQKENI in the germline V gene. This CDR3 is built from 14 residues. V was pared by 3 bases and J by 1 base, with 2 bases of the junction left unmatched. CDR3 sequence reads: CASSPNRGQETQYF. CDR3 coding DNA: TGTGCCAGCTCACCCAACAGGGGCCAAGAGACCCAGTACTTC.

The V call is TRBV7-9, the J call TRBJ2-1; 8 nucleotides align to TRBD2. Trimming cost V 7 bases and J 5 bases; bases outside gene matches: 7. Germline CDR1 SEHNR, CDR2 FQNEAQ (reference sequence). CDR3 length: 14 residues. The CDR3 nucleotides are TGTGCCAGCATCACCGGGGGGGTGGACAATGAGCAGTTCTTC. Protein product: CASITGGVDNEQFF.